One sample yielded the 22 T cell receptor beta chains listed below, sequenced in a study of early T cells in non-severe SARS-CoV-2 infection. From the 5' RACE reads, TCRdb called clonotypes with MiXCR, one entry per CDR3 protein. The data show about 40,000 distinct CDR3 sequences, with 5% to 6.5% seen just once and around 7.7% held by the top ten. Specimen: whole blood, collected at baseline. The receptor set was obtained from an adult who was a healthcare worker with PCR-confirmed SARS-CoV-2 infection or an uninfected control (not recorded which).

This clonotype rates as large (0.1 to 1%). The CDR3 sequence: CASSYQGTTEAFF. The CDR3 nucleotides read TGTGCCAGCAGTTACCAGGGGACCACTGAAGCTTTCTTT. This chain connects TRBV6-2 or TRBV6-3 to TRBJ1-1; TRBD1 is a possible D gene (6 bases). Germline loops: CDR1 MNHEY, CDR2 SVGEGT. V lost 2 bases to trimming and J lost 4 bases, with 8 bases between them. This CDR3 region has 13 residues.

This clonotype was recorded a few times. V usage is TRBV7-2 and J usage is TRBJ1-2, with D possibly matching TRBD1 (5 bases). V was cut by 3 bases and J by 1 base, with 6 bases left in between. Germline loops: CDR1 SGHTA, CDR2 FQGNSA. This CDR3 spans 13 amino acids. For the CDR3, the DNA is TGTGCCAGCAGCTTGGACATTAACTATGGCTACACCTTC. Translated: CASSLDINYGYTF.

This clonotype has only a few counts. The J gene is TRBJ2-5, the V gene TRBV20-1; the match to TRBD2 covers 8 bases. V shed 6 bases, J shed 5 bases, and the junction held 2 bases outside the gene matches. The length of the CDR3 is 11 residues. In germline, CDR1 is DFQATT, CDR2 SNEGSKA (reference sequence). The CDR3 DNA is TGCAGTGCACCTAGCGGGGAGACCCAGTACTTC. Encoded protein: CSAPSGETQYF.

This clonotype was seen many times. The V and J genes are TRBV28 and TRBJ1-6; D might be TRBD1 (6 bases). The CDR3 has 15 amino acids. Trimming pared 10 bases from V and 10 bases from J, leaving 23 bases between. Germline CDR1 MDHEN, CDR2 SYDVKM. The CDR3 DNA reads TGTGCCACCGGGGCACGGGGGGGCCGTCGATCACCCCTCCACTTT. It codes for CATGARGGRRSPLHF.

This clonotype was detected ten times or more. The chain couples TRBV7-2 to TRBJ2-2; 7 nucleotides match TRBD2. V lost 5 bases and J lost 6; bases outside the gene matches: 6. Germline V lookup: CDR1 SGHTA, CDR2 FQGNSA. The CDR3 contains 14 residues. This chain's CDR3 is CASSLRGVAGELFF. CDR3 DNA sequence: TGTGCCAGCAGCCTCCGGGGGGTCGCCGGGGAGCTGTTTTTT.

This clonotype was found many times. V and J are TRBV20-1 and TRBJ2-7; D is unresolved. The CDR3 has 13 residues. V was clipped by 6 bases and J by 3 bases, with 15 bases between them. Germline lookup yields CDR1 DFQATT and CDR2 SNEGSKA (reference sequence). CDR3 nucleotides: TGCAGTGCACTATCTGGCAGGAGCTACGAGCAGTACTTC. Translated, it gives CSALSGRSYEQYF.

The chain combines TRBV7-9 with TRBJ2-7; tentatively, D is TRBD2 (5 bases). Germline lookup yields CDR1 SEHNR and CDR2 FQNEAQ (reference sequence). This CDR3 has 16 amino acids. V gave up 5 bases and J gave up 0 bases, with 17 bases separating them. The CDR3 protein is CASSKSLSGDSYEQYF. In DNA form, the CDR3 reads TGTGCCAGCAGCAAGAGCCTCTCCGGGGACTCCTACGAGCAGTACTTC.

This clonotype was seen at least ten times. V and J are TRBV11-2 and TRBJ2-7; D may be TRBD1 (5 bases). Germline V gene data show CDR1 as SGHAT and CDR2 as FQNNGV. CDR3 size: 14 residues. The V and J ends lost 5 bases and 2 bases respectively, with 13 bases between them. The CDR3 here is CASSTYDRPYEQYF. The CDR3, as DNA: TGTGCCAGCAGCACATATGACAGACCCTACGAGCAGTACTTC.

There are many counts of this clonotype. V gene TRBV12-3 or TRBV12-4 combines with J gene TRBJ2-7, with 9 nucleotides matching TRBD1. Losses at the gene ends were 1 base for V and 3 bases for J; bases not matched to a gene: 1. This CDR3 is 14 amino acids long. DNA for the CDR3: TGTGCCAGCAGTTTAGGGGACAGGGTCTACGAGCAGTACTTC. Amino acid sequence: CASSLGDRVYEQYF.

This clonotype was observed at least ten times. The chain links TRBV19 to TRBJ2-2; 8 nucleotides align to TRBD1. The V segment lost 5 bases and the J segment 4 bases; nucleotides outside the gene matches: 9. Germline V CDR1 and CDR2: LNHDA, SQIVND (reference sequence). This CDR3 is built from 16 residues. The CDR3 nucleotides read TGTGCCAGTAGTCTAAGGACAGGGCGAACCACCGGGGAGCTGTTTTTT. The encoded protein is CASSLRTGRTTGELFF.

The chain couples TRBV4-1 to TRBJ2-7; D is unclear. In germline, CDR1 is MGHRA, CDR2 YSYEKL. V was trimmed by 0 bases and J by 2 bases, leaving 11 bases between them. CDR3 length: 15 amino acids. The CDR3 bases are TGCGCCAGCAGCCAAGATTTGGGTGCCCCCTACGAGCAGTACTTC. Translated: CASSQDLGAPYEQYF.

This clonotype was picked up many times. The chain joins TRBV7-2 to TRBJ1-2; D is unclear. Trimming shortened V by 6 bases and J by 4 bases, and 9 bases separated the two germline ends. The CDR3 loop spans 12 amino acids. Germline values: CDR1 SGHTA, CDR2 FQGNSA. CDR3 sequence reads: CASSGRFYGYTF. CDR3 bases: TGTGCCAGCAGTGGCAGGTTCTATGGCTACACCTTC.

This clonotype showed up many times. CDR3 protein: CASSFIIFGAGADEQYF. CDR3 DNA: TGTGCCAGCAGTTTTATAATTTTCGGGGCGGGGGCCGACGAGCAGTACTTC. The chain recombines TRBV12-3 or TRBV12-4 with TRBJ2-7; maybe TRBD2 (7 bases). The germline V and J ends were trimmed by 3 bases and 5 bases, with 23 bases remaining between them. The CDR3 sequence is 17 residues long.

This clonotype was counted a few times. The CDR3 DNA reads TGTGCCAGCAGCTCCGGGGGCCCCAATAATTCACCCCTCCACTTT. Translated: CASSSGGPNNSPLHF. The rearrangement links TRBV7-2 to TRBJ1-6, with D maybe TRBD1 (6 bases). Germline V gene data show CDR1 as SGHTA and CDR2 as FQGNSA. The CDR3 loop spans 15 amino acids. Trimming left V 4 bases short and J 5 bases short, with 12 bases between.

This clonotype occurred many times. The chain has TRBV29-1 and TRBJ2-3; D remains ambiguous. The germline V and J ends were trimmed by 2 bases and 4 bases, with 10 bases remaining between them. The CDR3 contains 13 residues. The V gene's germline CDR1 is SQVTM and CDR2 ANQGSEA. The CDR3: CSVERQASDTQYF. For the CDR3, the DNA is TGCAGCGTTGAACGCCAGGCCTCAGATACGCAGTATTTT.

In its sample, this clonotype was seen a few times. The chain links TRBV12-3 or TRBV12-4 to TRBJ1-3; D not resolved. CDR3 length: 12 amino acids. Deletions cut 10 bases from V and 0 bases from J, with 7 bases between. The CDR3 reads CATSDSGNTIYF. The CDR3 nucleotides read TGTGCCACGTCAGACTCTGGAAACACCATATATTTT.

This clonotype was observed many times. The chain uses TRBV7-2 and TRBJ1-6; D remains ambiguous. The germline gives CDR1 SGHTA, CDR2 FQGNSA. The CDR3 is made up of 15 amino acids. Between the trimmed V and J ends, which lost 5 bases and 7 bases, there was a span of 15 bases. The CDR3 protein is CASSPGGRGNSPLHF. The CDR3 bases are TGTGCCAGCAGCCCAGGAGGGCGGGGAAATTCACCCCTCCACTTT.

The rearrangement joins TRBV7-9 to TRBJ2-7; TRBD2 matches 7 bases. This CDR3 is built from 16 residues. Trimming cost V 1 base and J 0 bases; bases outside gene matches: 6. In germline, CDR1 is SEHNR, CDR2 FQNEAQ (reference sequence). The CDR3 DNA reads as TGTGCCAGCAGCTTAGAGCGGGGACTAAGCTCCTACGAGCAGTACTTC. Residues: CASSLERGLSSYEQYF.

The V gene is TRBV11-2, the J gene TRBJ2-3; perhaps TRBD1 as D (5 bases). V lost 5 bases to trimming and J lost 0 bases, with 18 bases between them. The germline gives CDR1 SGHAT, CDR2 FQNNGV. The CDR3 covers 17 residues. CDR3 region: CASSLSGHHYSTDTQYF. CDR3 in DNA: TGTGCCAGCAGCCTATCTGGACATCACTATAGCACAGATACGCAGTATTTT.

Ten or more counts support this clonotype. This chain uses TRBV7-2 with TRBJ2-5; D is possibly TRBD1 (5 bases). V lost 1 base and J lost 2, with 8 bases in between. CDR1 is SGHTA, CDR2 FQGNSA, per germline. This CDR3 is built from 14 residues. DNA of the CDR3: TGTGCCAGCAGCTTAGGACAGAGGCAAGAGACCCAGTACTTC. It specifies CASSLGQRQETQYF.

This clonotype has at least ten counts. The CDR3 DNA is TGCAGTGCTAGAGACCCGGAGACAGTTCTATGGGACGAGCAGTACTTC. Amino acid sequence: CSARDPETVLWDEQYF. This chain uses TRBV20-1 with TRBJ2-7; TRBD1 is a possible D gene (5 bases). Germline V gene data show CDR1 as DFQATT and CDR2 as SNEGSKA (reference sequence). This CDR3 region has 16 residues. V was cut by 0 bases and J by 5 bases, with 20 bases left in between.

Many counts were recorded for this clonotype. CDR3 sequence reads: CASSESGAPDTQYF. Here the CDR3 DNA reads TGTGCCAGCAGTGAGTCAGGGGCCCCAGATACGCAGTATTTT. The V call is TRBV25-1, the J call TRBJ2-3; possibly TRBD1 for D (6 bases). CDR3 size: 14 residues. Trimming took 3 bases from V and 4 from J, leaving 11 bases between them. Germline loops: CDR1 MGHDK, CDR2 SYGVNS.